What follows is one TCR beta chain and its context. Its cognate antigen is unknown. As it was prepared, the TCRbeta library received unique molecular identifiers. One entry per CDR3 protein, called by TCRdb with MiXCR from the PCR reads. The sample lists fewer than 550,000 distinct CDR3 sequences, about an eighth seen once, with less than 15% in the top ten. CDR1 is DFQATT and CDR2 is SNEGSKA in the germline V gene (reference sequence). The CDR3 has 14 residues. V gave up 0 bases and J gave up 2 bases; unmatched junction bases: 2. The data belong to a study of T-cell reconstitution after alpha-beta-depleted transplantation in children. Whole-study results and caveats: Roughly two months post-transplant, alpha-beta T cells reportedly originated from several hundred graft clones that had expanded.

The chain joins TRBV20-1 to TRBJ2-3; 7 positions agree with TRBD2. The source material was PBMCs, mostly from graft donor cells, sampled 180 days after TCRalphabeta/CD19-depleted stem cell transplant. The receptor comes from a female patient between 2 and 15 years old who had a stem cell transplant for aplastic anemia, so the T cells may come from the graft donor. The CDR3 loop is CSARDGGVTDTQYF. Here the CDR3 DNA reads TGCAGTGCTAGAGATGGGGGGGTCACAGATACGCAGTATTTT.